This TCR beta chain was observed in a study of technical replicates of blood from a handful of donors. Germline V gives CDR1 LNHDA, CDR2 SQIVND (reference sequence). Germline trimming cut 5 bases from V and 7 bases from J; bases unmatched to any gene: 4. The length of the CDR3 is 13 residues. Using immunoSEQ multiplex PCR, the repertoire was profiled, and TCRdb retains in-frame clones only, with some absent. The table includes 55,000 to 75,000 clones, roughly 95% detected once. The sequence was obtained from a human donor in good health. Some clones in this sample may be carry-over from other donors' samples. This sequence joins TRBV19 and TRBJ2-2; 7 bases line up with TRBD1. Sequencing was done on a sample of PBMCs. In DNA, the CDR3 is TGTGCCAGTAGTCACAGGGGTGGCGGGGAGCTGTTTTTT. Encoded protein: CASSHRGGGELFF.